These T cell receptor beta chains were read from a single sample in a study of early T cells in non-severe SARS-CoV-2 infection. TCRdb re-called the 5' RACE reads through MiXCR, storing one row per CDR3 protein. Among some 88,000 distinct CDR3 sequences listed, approximately 15% were seen once. The specimen comprised whole blood, sampled at baseline. Receptors were obtained from an adult who was a healthcare worker with PCR-confirmed SARS-CoV-2 infection or an uninfected control (not recorded which). CDR3s include the opening cysteine and the closing phenylalanine or tryptophan. Rows give clone size only sometimes, using once, few, many, or a class for an expanded clone.

TRBV10-3,TRBJ2-3,-,CAISDGKSTDTQYF
TRBV28,TRBJ2-5,-,CASSWELAGGETQYF
TRBV20-1,TRBJ2-1,few,CSATPDQTYNEQFF
TRBV6-4,TRBJ2-3,-,CASSPGTGADTQYF
TRBV5-4,TRBJ2-3,-,CASSFIPTDTQYF
TRBV7-9,TRBJ2-3,-,CASSFRQGPDTQYF
TRBV20-1,TRBJ2-2,few,CSATRAYGELFF
TRBV4-1,TRBJ2-1,few,CASSQYPWTSGRRYNEQFF
TRBV20-1,TRBJ2-7,many,CSARDRAGGPSYEQYF
TRBV7-6,TRBJ2-5,-,CASTHRGGQETQYF
TRBV29-1,TRBJ2-1,-,CSVERDRNYNEQFF
TRBV14,TRBJ2-7,-,CASSQADEQYF
TRBV19,TRBJ2-3,-,CASSPVAGGRTDTQYF
TRBV18,TRBJ2-5,once,CASSQNQIRGVGETQYF
TRBV5-4,TRBJ1-1,-,CASSWESAEAFF
TRBV7-9,TRBJ2-1,few,CASSPINSYEQFF
TRBV18,TRBJ1-3,-,CASSPGSRGDTIYF
TRBV5-4,TRBJ2-5,many,CASSTGQAGKETQYF
TRBV7-2,TRBJ1-5,-,CASSPHPGVTSNQPQHF
TRBV28,TRBJ1-6,few,CASSHKQGSYSPLHF
TRBV5-1,TRBJ1-5,many,CASSEPGEPQHF
TRBV24-1,TRBJ1-5,-,CATSDTGGTQHF
TRBV19,TRBJ2-3,-,CASSRQRGTDTQYF
TRBV5-1,TRBJ2-3,few,CASSIWTGGVDTQYF
TRBV24-1,TRBJ2-3,-,CATSELAGSTDTQYF
TRBV4-2,TRBJ2-1,many,CASSPLLTGEGNEQFF
TRBV19,TRBJ1-2,-,CASSTGRRFGYTF